The 9 T cell receptor beta chains in this list originate from one sample, sequenced in a study of OX40 agonist ivuxolimab in advanced cancers. Measured with immunoSEQ multiplex PCR; TCRdb has only the in-frame clones, and not every one. The sample yields about 80,000 clones, 80% to 95% seen once. The sample was CD4+ or CD8+ T cells sorted from blood, taken in a trial of the OX40 agonist ivuxolimab. Receptor source: an adult with an advanced solid tumor such as melanoma, head and neck, liver or kidney cancer.

This chain links TRBV6-1 with TRBJ1-4, with TRBD1 matching over 8 bases. The trim removed 7 bases at V and 6 bases at J, leaving 10 bases unmatched. Germline V gene data show CDR1 as MNHNS and CDR2 as SASEGT. The CDR3 loop spans 15 amino acids. As DNA, the CDR3 is TGTGCCAGCAACATAGCGACAGGGGTGGATGAAAAACTGTTTTTT. Its translation: CASNIATGVDEKLFF.

This chain uses TRBV29-1 with TRBJ2-5; 11 nucleotides align to TRBD2. Trimming took 6 bases from V and 4 from J; bases not matched to a gene: 13. Germline V gene sequence: CDR1 SQVTM, CDR2 ANQGSEA. This CDR3 has 16 amino acids. DNA for the CDR3: TGCAGCGTCCAAGGGCTAGCGGGAGGTAGAGGAGAGACCCAGTACTTC. It translates to CSVQGLAGGRGETQYF.

The genes are TRBV7-3 and TRBJ2-2, with D perhaps given as TRBD1 or TRBD2 (5 bases each). CDR3 length: 16 amino acids. Between the trimmed V and J ends, which lost 5 bases and 8 bases, there was a span of 21 bases. The germline CDR1 and CDR2 sequences are SGHTA and FQGTGA. The CDR3 nucleotides read TGTGCCAGCAGCGGGCCGGGACCCACCAGTATGGGGGAGCTGTTTTTT. Its protein is CASSGPGPTSMGELFF.

The rearrangement uses TRBV5-1 and TRBJ1-2, with D tentatively TRBD1 (6 bases). Germline-derived CDR1 and CDR2 are SGHRS and YFSETQ. Deletions cut 2 bases from V and 6 bases from J, with 17 bases between. The CDR3 totals 15 residues. CDR3 region: CASSLQGTGEDGYTF. Written as DNA, the CDR3 is TGCGCCAGCAGCTTACAGGGCACGGGCGAAGATGGCTACACCTTC.

The V call is TRBV5-4, the J call TRBJ2-3; no firm D call. The germline V gene has CDR1 SGHNT and CDR2 YYREEE (reference sequence). Trimming removed 4 bases at V and 2 bases at J, with 17 bases between. This CDR3 contains 16 residues. The CDR3 sequence is CASSDSKGRSTDTQYF. The DNA for the CDR3 is TGTGCCAGCAGCGACTCGAAAGGTCGCTCCACAGATACGCAGTATTTT.

V and J are TRBV9 and TRBJ1-4; 7 positions agree with TRBD1. This CDR3 has 15 amino acids. Germline-derived CDR1 and CDR2 are SGDLS and YYNGEE. With 4 bases clipped from V and 5 bases from J, the junction kept 8 bases outside the gene matches. The CDR3 DNA sequence: TGTGCCAGCAGCCTGGACAGGACACTCAATGAAAAACTGTTTTTT. Its translation: CASSLDRTLNEKLFF.

The chain is built from TRBV18 and TRBJ2-4; D might be TRBD1 (6 bases). The germline V gene has CDR1 KGHSH and CDR2 LQKENI. CDR3 length: 13 residues. Between the trimmed V and J ends, which lost 4 bases and 3 bases, there was a span of 7 bases. This CDR3 reads CASSLQGKNIQYF. The CDR3 bases are TGTGCCAGCTCACTACAGGGCAAAAACATTCAGTACTTC.

The chain links TRBV6-1 to TRBJ2-2; D uncertain. This CDR3 is 16 amino acids long. V lost 2 bases to trimming and J lost 1 base, with 11 bases between them. Germline CDR1 reads MNHNS; CDR2 reads SASEGT. CDR3 in DNA: TGTGCCAGCAGTGAATTCAGCTTCCTGAACACCGGGGAGCTGTTTTTT. Its protein is CASSEFSFLNTGELFF.

This clone was observed a handful of times. This chain joins TRBV28 and TRBJ1-4; 7 nucleotides agree with TRBD1. The CDR3 extends over 15 amino acids. V shed 8 bases and J 4 bases; nucleotides not matched to a gene: 10. Germline CDR1 and CDR2: MDHEN and SYDVKM. In nucleotides, the CDR3 is TGTGCCAGCCTTCAGCGCGGGACAGATAATGAAAAACTGTTTTTT. Protein product: CASLQRGTDNEKLFF.